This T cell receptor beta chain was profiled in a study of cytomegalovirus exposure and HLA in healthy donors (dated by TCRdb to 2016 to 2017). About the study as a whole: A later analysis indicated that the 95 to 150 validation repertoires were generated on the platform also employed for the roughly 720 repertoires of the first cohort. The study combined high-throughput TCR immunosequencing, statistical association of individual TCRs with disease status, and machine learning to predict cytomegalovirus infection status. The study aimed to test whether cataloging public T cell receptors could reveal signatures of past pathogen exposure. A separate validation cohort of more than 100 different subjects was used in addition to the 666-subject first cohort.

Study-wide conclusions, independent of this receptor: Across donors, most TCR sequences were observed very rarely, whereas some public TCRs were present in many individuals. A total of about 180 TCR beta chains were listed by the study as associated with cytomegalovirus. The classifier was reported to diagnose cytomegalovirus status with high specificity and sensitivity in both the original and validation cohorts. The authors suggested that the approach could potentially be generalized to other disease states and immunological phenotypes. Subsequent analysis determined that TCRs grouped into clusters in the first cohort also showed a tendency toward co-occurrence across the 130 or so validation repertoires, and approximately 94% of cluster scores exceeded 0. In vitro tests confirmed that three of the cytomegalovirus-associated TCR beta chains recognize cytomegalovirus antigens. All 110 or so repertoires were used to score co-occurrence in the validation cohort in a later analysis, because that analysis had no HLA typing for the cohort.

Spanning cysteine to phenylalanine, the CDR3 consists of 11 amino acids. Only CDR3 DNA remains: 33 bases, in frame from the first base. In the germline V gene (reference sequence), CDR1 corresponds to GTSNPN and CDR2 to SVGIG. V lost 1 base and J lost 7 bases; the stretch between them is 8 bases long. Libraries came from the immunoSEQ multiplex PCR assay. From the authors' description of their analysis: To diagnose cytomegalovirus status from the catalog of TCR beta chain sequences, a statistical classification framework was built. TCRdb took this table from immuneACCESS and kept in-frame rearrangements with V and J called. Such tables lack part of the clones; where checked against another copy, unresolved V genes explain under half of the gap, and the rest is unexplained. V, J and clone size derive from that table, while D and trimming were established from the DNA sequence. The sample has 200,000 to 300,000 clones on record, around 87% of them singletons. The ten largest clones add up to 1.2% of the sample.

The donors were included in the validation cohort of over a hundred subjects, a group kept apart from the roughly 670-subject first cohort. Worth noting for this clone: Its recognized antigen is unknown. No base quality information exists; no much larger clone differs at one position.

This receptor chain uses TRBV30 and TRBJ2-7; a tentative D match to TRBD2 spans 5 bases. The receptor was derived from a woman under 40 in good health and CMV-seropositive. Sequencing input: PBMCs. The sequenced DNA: TGTGCCTGGAGTGAAGAGGGTGAGCAGTACTTC. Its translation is CAWSEEGEQYF.